These 12 T cell receptor beta chains originate from one sample sequenced in a study of human T cells and chemical hapten exposure (dated by TCRdb to about 2021). In light of the paper, this sample's time point label describes: patch test 1, 2 weeks after DPC sensitization. Read against the paper, the sample's treatment or condition label means: therapeutic diphenylcyclopropenone sensitization with weekly scalp DPC. The method behind the library was RACE. The data were produced on a NextSeq 500. TCRdb itself trimmed the public reads at Q25 with fastp, ran MiXCR and retained productive beta chains. Entries are consolidated by CDR3 protein sequence, retaining the most common genes and DNA. The sample data list about 120,000 distinct CDR3 sequences, and roughly 15% of these were observed just once. The ten biggest clones cover approximately 0.92% of the sample. The sequences come from whole blood, collected in connection with sensitization to the hapten diphenylcyclopropenone (DPC). Receptors were obtained from a man aged 18 to 30 with alopecia areata. Some clones in this sample may be carry-over from other donors' samples.

The chain is built from TRBV29-1 and TRBJ2-3; 10 bases line up with TRBD1. Looked up from germline, CDR1 is SQVTM and CDR2 is ANQGSEA. The CDR3 has 14 residues. Trimming cost V 4 bases and J 5 bases; bases outside gene matches: 6. The CDR3 sequence: CSVVDRGHKDTQYF. The CDR3 nucleotides are TGCAGCGTTGTAGACAGGGGGCATAAAGATACGCAGTATTTT.

J is TRBJ1-6 and V is TRBV2, with 11 bases matching TRBD1. The CDR3 extends over 14 amino acids. Germline V gene sequence: CDR1 SNHLY, CDR2 FYNNEI. After removal of 8 bases from V and 9 bases from J, the junction contained 6 bases not matched to a gene. Written as DNA, the CDR3 is TGTGCCAGCCGAGGACAGGGGGCGACTTCACCCCTCCACTTT. Residues: CASRGQGATSPLHF.

In its sample, this clonotype was seen a few times. The chain carries TRBV7-9 and TRBJ2-2; 10 bases match TRBD2. The CDR3 has 17 residues. V shed 4 bases, J shed 3 bases, and the junction held 8 bases outside the gene matches. Germline CDR1 is SEHNR and CDR2 is FQNEAQ (reference sequence). The CDR3 coding sequence is TGTGCCAGCAGCTCGTTTTTAGCGGGGGGCCACACCGGGGAGCTGTTTTTT. This sequence encodes CASSSFLAGGHTGELFF.

This clonotype was seen at least ten times. This rearrangement joins TRBV20-1 to TRBJ2-3; D not resolved. The CDR3 is 13 residues long. The V gene lost 7 bases and the J gene lost 0 bases, with 11 bases spanning the gap. The germline CDR1 and CDR2 sequences are DFQATT and SNEGSKA (reference sequence). CDR3 DNA sequence: TGCAGTGTCGCTGGGCGGAGCACAGATACGCAGTATTTT. Translating gives CSVAGRSTDTQYF.

To note about this clonotype: One end of the junction varies from germline; a read error may be responsible. J is TRBJ2-7 and V is TRBV28; no reliable D call. CDR3 length: 11 residues. From germline, CDR1 is MDHEN and CDR2 SYDVKM. CDR3 nucleotides: TGTGCCCGCAGGATCGAGCGCGAGCAGTACTTC. It encodes CARRIEREQYF.

This sequence joins TRBV3-1 and TRBJ1-4; TRBD1 aligns across 7 bases. Germline lookup yields CDR1 LGHDT and CDR2 YNNKEL (reference sequence). The CDR3 totals 13 residues. V shed 4 bases and J 4 bases; nucleotides not matched to a gene: 0. CDR3 nucleotide sequence: TGTGCCAGCAGCCGACAGGGTAATGAAAAACTGTTTTTT. Its translation is CASSRQGNEKLFF.

The CDR3 nucleotides are TGTGCCAGCAGCCTTGGGCCCCACTCCTACGAGCAGTACTTC. This encodes CASSLGPHSYEQYF. V usage is TRBV7-2 and J usage is TRBJ2-7; D not resolved. The CDR3 runs to 14 residues. From germline, CDR1 is SGHTA and CDR2 FQGNSA. V lost 5 bases and J 0 bases, leaving 11 bases between the germline ends.

For this clonotype: A read error may account for a junction end that differs from germline. J is TRBJ1-2 and V is TRBV12-3 or TRBV12-4; D is ambiguous. The CDR3 has 11 residues. CDR3 region: CANSFGSGYTF. As DNA, the CDR3 is TGTGCCAACAGTTTCGGGTCTGGCTACACCTTC.

This clonotype was seen a handful of times. V and J are TRBV13 and TRBJ2-4, with D possibly being TRBD1 (6 bases). Germline V gene lookup returns CDR1 PRHDT and CDR2 FYEKMQ (reference sequence). The CDR3 runs 17 residues. Trimming stripped 2 bases from V and 0 bases from J, with 14 bases between. CDR3 region: CASSLSYRDLAKNIQYF. The CDR3 nucleotides are TGTGCCAGCAGCTTATCATACAGGGATTTAGCCAAAAACATTCAGTACTTC.

This clonotype was counted at least ten times. The chain is built from TRBV11-2 and TRBJ2-2; D call uncertain. Trimming stripped 3 bases from V and 1 base from J, with 12 bases between. The CDR3 has 16 amino acids. Germline lookup yields CDR1 SGHAT and CDR2 FQNNGV. The CDR3 bases are TGTGCCAGCAGCTTTTTGCGGCAGCAGAACACCGGGGAGCTGTTTTTT. Encoded protein: CASSFLRQQNTGELFF.

The sample holds a few counts of this clonotype. Given the absence of the conserved phenylalanine or tryptophan at the CDR3 end, a read error is likely. No DNA is shown, since the ends of the CDR3 on it are uncertain; the CDR3 is the one TCRdb lists. J is TRBJ2-7 and V is TRBV12-2. TRBV12-2 is termed a pseudogene. The CDR3 comprises 8 residues, both ends counted. The CDR3 reads CASRLAQA.

This clonotype was counted a few times. The V call is TRBV9, the J call TRBJ2-7; tentative D call: TRBD2 (5 bases). Trimming removed 2 bases at V and 3 bases at J, with 12 bases between. The germline gives CDR1 SGDLS, CDR2 YYNGEE. This CDR3 contains 14 residues. DNA for the CDR3: TGTGCCAGCAGCGTGGGCCCCGGGGACTACGAGCAGTACGTC. Translation gives CASSVGPGDYEQYV.